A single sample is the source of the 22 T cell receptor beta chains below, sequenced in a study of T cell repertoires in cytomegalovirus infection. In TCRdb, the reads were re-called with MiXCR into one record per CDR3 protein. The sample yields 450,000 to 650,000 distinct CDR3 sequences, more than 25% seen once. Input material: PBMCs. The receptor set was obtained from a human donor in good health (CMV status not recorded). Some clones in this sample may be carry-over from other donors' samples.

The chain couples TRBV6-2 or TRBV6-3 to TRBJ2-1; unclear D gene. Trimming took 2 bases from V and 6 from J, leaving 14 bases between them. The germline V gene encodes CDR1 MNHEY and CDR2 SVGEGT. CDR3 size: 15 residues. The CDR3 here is CASSYRPSHGNEQFF. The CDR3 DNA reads TGTGCCAGCAGTTACCGGCCTAGTCACGGCAATGAGCAGTTCTTC.

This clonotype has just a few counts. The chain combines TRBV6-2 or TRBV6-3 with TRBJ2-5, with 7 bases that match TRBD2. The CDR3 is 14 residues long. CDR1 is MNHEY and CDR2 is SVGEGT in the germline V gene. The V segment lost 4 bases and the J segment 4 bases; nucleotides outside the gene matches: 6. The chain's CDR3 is CASSLGLSTETQYF. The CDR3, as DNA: TGTGCCAGCAGTTTGGGACTATCGACAGAGACCCAGTACTTC.

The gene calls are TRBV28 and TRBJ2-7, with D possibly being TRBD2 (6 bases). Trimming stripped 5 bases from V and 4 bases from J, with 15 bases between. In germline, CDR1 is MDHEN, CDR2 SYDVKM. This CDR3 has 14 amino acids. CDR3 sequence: CASSPPGLQYEQYV. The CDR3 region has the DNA TGTGCCAGCAGTCCCCCGGGACTCCAATACGAGCAGTACGTC.

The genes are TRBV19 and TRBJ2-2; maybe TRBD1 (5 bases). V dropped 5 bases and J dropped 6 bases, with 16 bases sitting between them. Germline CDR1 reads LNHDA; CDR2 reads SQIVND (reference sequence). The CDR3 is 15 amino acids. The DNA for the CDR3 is TGTGCCAGTAGTGACTCCCCCCGCAGGGCCGGGGAGCTGTTTTTT. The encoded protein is CASSDSPRRAGELFF.

CDR3 sequence reads: CASNDGQDNSPLHF. CDR3 nucleotide sequence: TGTGCCAGTAACGACGGACAGGATAATTCACCCCTCCACTTT. The rearrangement joins TRBV19 to TRBJ1-6; 7 bases are shared with TRBD1. V shed 7 bases and J 5 bases; nucleotides not matched to a gene: 5. The CDR3 has 14 amino acids. The germline gives CDR1 LNHDA, CDR2 SQIVND (reference sequence).

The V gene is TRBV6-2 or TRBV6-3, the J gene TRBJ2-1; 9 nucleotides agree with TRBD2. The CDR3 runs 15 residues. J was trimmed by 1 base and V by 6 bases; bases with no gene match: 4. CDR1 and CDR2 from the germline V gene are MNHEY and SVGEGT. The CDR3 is CASRSGLASYNEQFF. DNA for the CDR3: TGTGCCAGCAGATCGGGACTAGCATCCTACAATGAGCAGTTCTTC.

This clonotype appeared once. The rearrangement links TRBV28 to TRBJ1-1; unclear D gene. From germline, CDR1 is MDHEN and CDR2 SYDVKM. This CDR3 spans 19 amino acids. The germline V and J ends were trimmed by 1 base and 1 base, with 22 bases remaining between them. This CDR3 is CASSLFLIPGARRNTEAFF. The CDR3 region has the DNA TGTGCCAGCAGTTTATTTCTCATCCCTGGCGCCCGGAGGAACACTGAAGCTTTCTTT.

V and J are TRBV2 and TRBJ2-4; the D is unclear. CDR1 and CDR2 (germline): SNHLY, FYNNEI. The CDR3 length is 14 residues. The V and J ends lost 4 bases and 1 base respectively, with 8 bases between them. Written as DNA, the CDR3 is TGTGCCAGCAGTGCGGAGTCGGCCAAAAACATTCAGTACTTC. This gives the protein CASSAESAKNIQYF.

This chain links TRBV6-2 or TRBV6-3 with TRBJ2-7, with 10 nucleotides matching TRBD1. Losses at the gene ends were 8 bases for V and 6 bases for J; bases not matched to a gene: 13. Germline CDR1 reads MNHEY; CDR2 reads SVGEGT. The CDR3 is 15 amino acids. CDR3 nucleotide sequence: TGTGCCAGCGGACGACCGGGACAGGGGTTGGGCGAGCAGTACTTC. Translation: CASGRPGQGLGEQYF.

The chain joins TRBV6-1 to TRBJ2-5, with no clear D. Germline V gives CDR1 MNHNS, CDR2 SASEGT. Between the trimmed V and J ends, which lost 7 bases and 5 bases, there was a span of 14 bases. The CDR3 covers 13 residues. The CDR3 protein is CASTKPNTETQYF. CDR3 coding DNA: TGTGCCAGCACTAAACCAAACACGGAGACCCAGTACTTC.

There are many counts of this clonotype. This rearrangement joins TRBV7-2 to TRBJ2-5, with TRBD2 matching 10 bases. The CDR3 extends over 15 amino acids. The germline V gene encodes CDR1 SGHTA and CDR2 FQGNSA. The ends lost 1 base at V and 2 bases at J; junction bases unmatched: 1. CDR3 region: CASSLVAGGQETQYF. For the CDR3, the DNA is TGTGCCAGCAGCTTAGTAGCGGGAGGACAAGAGACCCAGTACTTC.

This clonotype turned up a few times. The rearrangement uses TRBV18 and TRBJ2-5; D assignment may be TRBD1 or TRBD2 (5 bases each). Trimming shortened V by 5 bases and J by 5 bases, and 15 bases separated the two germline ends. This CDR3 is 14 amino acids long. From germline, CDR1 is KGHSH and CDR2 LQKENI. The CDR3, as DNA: TGTGCCAGCTCAACGGGGCAGCGTGTGGAGACCCAGTACTTC. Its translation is CASSTGQRVETQYF.

The CDR3 DNA reads TGTGCCAGCAGCCTTTACGCGGGATTAGCGGGAGGGTCAGATACGCAGTATTTT. This codes for CASSLYAGLAGGSDTQYF. The V call is TRBV7-4, the J call TRBJ2-3, with 11 positions matching TRBD2. This CDR3 is 18 amino acids long. Germline lookup yields CDR1 SGHVT and CDR2 SQSDAQ. J was trimmed by 4 bases and V by 5 bases; bases with no gene match: 14.

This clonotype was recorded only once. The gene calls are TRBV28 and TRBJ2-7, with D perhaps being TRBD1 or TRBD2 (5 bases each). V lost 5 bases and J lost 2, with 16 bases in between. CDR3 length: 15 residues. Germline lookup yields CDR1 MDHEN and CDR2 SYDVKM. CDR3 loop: CASSPSGAAAYEQYF. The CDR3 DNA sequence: TGTGCCAGCAGTCCCTCTGGGGCAGCGGCCTACGAGCAGTACTTC.

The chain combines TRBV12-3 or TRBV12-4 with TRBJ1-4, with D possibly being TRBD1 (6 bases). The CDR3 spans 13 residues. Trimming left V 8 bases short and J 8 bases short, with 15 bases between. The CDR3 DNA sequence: TGTGCCAGCGGGGGGGGGGCTAGGGAAAAACTGTTTTTT. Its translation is CASGGGAREKLFF.

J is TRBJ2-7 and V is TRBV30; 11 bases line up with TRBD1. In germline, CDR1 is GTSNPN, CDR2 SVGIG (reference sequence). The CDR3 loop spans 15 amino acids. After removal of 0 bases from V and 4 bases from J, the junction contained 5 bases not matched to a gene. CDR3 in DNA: TGTGCCTGGAGTGTAGGTGGGACAGGGGGATACGAGCAGTACTTC. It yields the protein CAWSVGGTGGYEQYF.

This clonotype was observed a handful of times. Here the CDR3 DNA reads TGTGCCAGCAGCTTTCAGGGGGGACCCGGGGAGCTGTTTTTT. Residues: CASSFQGGPGELFF. V usage is TRBV7-2 and J usage is TRBJ2-2, with D possibly matching TRBD1 (7 bases). Germline V gives CDR1 SGHTA, CDR2 FQGNSA. The germline V and J ends were trimmed by 3 bases and 6 bases, with 11 bases remaining between them. The CDR3 extends over 14 amino acids. Filled out from reference TRBV7-2 and TRBJ2-2, the complete variable domain reads GAGVSQSPSNKVTEKGKDVELRCDPISGHTALYWYRQSLGQGLEFLIYFQGNSAPDKSGLPSDRFSAERTGGSVSTLTIQRTQQEDSAVYLCASSFQGGPGELFFGEGSRLTVL.

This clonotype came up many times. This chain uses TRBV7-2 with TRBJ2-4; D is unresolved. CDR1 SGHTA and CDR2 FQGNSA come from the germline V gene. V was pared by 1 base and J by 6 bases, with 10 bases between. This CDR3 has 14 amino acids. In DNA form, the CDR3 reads TGTGCCAGCAGCTTAGATGGCGGTGCAAACATTCAGTACTTC. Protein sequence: CASSLDGGANIQYF.

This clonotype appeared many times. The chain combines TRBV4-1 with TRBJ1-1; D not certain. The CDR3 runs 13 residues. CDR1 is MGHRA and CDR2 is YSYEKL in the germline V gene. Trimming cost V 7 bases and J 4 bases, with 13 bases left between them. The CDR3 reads CASNRGGTTEAFF. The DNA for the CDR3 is TGCGCCAGCAACCGTGGAGGAACCACTGAAGCTTTCTTT.

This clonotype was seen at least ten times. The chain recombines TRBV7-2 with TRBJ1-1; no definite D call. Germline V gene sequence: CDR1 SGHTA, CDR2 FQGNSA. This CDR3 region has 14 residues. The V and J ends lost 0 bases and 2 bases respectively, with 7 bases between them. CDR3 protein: CASSLAMGNTEAFF. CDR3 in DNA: TGTGCCAGCAGCTTAGCGATGGGCAACACTGAAGCTTTCTTT.

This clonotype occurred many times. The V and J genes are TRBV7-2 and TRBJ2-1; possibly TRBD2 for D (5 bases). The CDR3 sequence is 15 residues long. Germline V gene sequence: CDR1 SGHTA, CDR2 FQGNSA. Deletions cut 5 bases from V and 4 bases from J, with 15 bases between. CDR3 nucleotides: TGTGCCAGCAGCCGGGAAAACCTAGGGTACAATGAGCAGTTCTTC. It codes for CASSRENLGYNEQFF.

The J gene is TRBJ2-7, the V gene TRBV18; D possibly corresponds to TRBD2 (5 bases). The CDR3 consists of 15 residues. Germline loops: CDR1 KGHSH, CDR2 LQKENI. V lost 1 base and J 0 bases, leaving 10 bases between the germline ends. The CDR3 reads CASSPRLRASYEQYF. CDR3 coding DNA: TGTGCCAGCTCACCACGGTTGCGGGCCTCCTACGAGCAGTACTTC.